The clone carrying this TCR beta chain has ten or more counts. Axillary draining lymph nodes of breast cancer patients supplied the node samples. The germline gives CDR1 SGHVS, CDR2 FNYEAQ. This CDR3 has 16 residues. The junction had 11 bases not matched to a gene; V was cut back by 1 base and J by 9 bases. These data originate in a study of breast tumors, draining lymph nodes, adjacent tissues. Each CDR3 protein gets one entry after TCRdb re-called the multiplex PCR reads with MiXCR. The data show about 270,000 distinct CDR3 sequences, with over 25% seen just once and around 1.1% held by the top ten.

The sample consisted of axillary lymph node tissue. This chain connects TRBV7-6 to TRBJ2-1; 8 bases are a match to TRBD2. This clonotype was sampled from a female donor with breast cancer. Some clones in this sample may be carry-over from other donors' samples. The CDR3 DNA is TGTGCCAGCAGCTTAGGTGGAAGCGGGAGTGGCGGTGAGCAGTTCTTC. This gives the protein CASSLGGSGSGGEQFF.